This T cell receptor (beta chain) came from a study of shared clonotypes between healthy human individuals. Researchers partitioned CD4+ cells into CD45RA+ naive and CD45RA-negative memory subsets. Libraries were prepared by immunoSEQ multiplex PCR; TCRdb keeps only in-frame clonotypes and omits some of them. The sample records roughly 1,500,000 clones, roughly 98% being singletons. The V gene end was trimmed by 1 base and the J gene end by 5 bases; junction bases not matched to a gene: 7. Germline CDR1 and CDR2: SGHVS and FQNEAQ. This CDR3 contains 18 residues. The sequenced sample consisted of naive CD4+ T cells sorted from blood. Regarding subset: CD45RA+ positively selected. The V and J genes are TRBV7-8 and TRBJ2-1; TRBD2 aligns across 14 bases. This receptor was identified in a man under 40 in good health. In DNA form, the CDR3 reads TGTGCCAGCAGCTTAGTAGGGGGACTAGCGGGAGTGAACAATGAGCAGTTCTTC. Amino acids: CASSLVGGLAGVNNEQFF.